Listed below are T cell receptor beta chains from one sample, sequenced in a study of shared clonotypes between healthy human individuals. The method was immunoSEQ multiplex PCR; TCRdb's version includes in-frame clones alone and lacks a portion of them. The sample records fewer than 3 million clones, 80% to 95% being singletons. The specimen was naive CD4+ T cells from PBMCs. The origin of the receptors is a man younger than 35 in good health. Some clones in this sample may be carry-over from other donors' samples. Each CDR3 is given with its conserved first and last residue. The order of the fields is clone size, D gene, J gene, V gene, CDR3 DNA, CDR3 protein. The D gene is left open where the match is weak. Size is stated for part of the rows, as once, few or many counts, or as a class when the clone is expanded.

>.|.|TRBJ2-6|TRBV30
TGTGCCTGGATCGTTAAGGGGTTAGCTGGGGCCAACGTCCTGACTTTC
CAWIVKGLAGANVLTF
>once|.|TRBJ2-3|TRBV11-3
TGTGCCAGCAGCTCAAGCACAGATACGCAGTATTTT
CASSSSTDTQYF
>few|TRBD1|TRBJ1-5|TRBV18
TGTGCCAGCTCACTGACAGGGGGCGATAATAGCAATCAGCCCCAGCATTTT
CASSLTGGDNSNQPQHF
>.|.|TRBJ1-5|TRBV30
TGTGCCTGGAGTGCGTCACGGGGTACAGGGTGCAATCAGCCCCAGCATTTT
CAWSASRGTGCNQPQHF
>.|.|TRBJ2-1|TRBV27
TGTGCCAGCAGTTTATCAACAGGAAGAAGGAGCTCCTACAATGAGCAGTTCTTC
CASSLSTGRRSSYNEQFF
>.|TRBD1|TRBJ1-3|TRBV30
TGTGCCTGGCGGACGACAGGGTCGTCTGGAAACACCATATATTTT
CAWRTTGSSGNTIYF
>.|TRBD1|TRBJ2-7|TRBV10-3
TGTGCCATCAGTGAGCAAGGACAGGGGTACGAGCAGTACTTC
CAISEQGQGYEQYF
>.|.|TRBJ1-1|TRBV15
TGTGCCACCAGCAGCCTCCTTAACCAGGGGACAACTCGACCAAACCAAGCTTTCTTT
CATSSLLNQGTTRPNQAFF
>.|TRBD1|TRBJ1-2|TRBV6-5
TGTGCCAGCAGCTTGACAGGGGGGGCCTATGGCTACACCTTC
CASSLTGGAYGYTF
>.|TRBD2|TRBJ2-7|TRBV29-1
TGCAGCGTTGAAGAGATGGGGACTAGCGGTTACGAGCAGTACTTC
CSVEEMGTSGYEQYF
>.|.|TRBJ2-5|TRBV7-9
TGTGCCAGCAGCTTGTTTTCCGGCCAAGAGACCCAGTACTTC
CASSLFSGQETQYF
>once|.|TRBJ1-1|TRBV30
TGTGCCTGGAGTCCCGGGGTTACTGAAGCTTTCTTT
CAWSPGVTEAFF
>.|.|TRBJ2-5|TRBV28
TGTGCCAGCAGTGGCGGAGGTCGTGGCGGAGAGACCCAGTACTTC
CASSGGGRGGETQYF
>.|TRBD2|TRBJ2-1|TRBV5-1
TGCGCCAGCCGATCCCGGACTAGCGGGGCCTACAATGAGCAGTTCTTC
CASRSRTSGAYNEQFF